This T cell receptor beta chain was documented in a study of shared clonotypes between healthy human individuals. Every donor was a Caucasian adult from Nashville, Tennessee. Deep-level running was used for the assay. For every subset, genomic DNA was evenly distributed across several immunoSEQ plates. Each PCR replicate from the sorted subsets contained 150 to 200 ng DNA, which is 30,000 or so T cell genomes. TCRdb's table, derived via immunoSEQ multiplex PCR, lists solely in-frame clones and lacks some. The repertoire holds 2 million to 2.5 million clones, with 90% to 97% as singletons. Per germline, CDR1 MNHEY and CDR2 SMNVEV (reference sequence). V lost 6 bases, J lost 0 bases, and 3 bases stayed unmatched. The length of the CDR3 is 15 residues.

Material for sequencing was naive CD4+ T cells sorted from blood. Sample subset: CD45RA+ positively selected. The TCR sequence derives from a man younger than 30 in good health. This sequence joins TRBV27 and TRBJ2-2, with 8 bases lining up with TRBD2. CDR3 sequence (DNA): TGTGCCAGCAGACTTAGCGGGACGAACACCGGGGAGCTGTTTTTT. The encoded protein is CASRLSGTNTGELFF.